One and the same sample provided the 23 T cell receptor beta chains below, sequenced in a study of cytomegalovirus exposure and HLA in healthy donors. With 60 Vbeta and 13 Jbeta primers, the PCR was carried out. TCRdb's copy holds only in-frame clones and misses some; the assay was immunoSEQ multiplex PCR. This sample yields around 61,000 clones, of which 70% to 85% are seen a single time; approximately 1.7% belongs to the top ten. Material for sequencing was PBMCs. Receptors were obtained from a man aged 40-49 years in good health and CMV-seronegative.

This clone was seen only once. J is TRBJ2-7 and V is TRBV11-3, with 12 bases matching TRBD2. The CDR3 spans 15 residues. Germline V gene sequence: CDR1 SGHNT, CDR2 YENEEA. V lost 4 bases and J lost 9; bases outside the gene matches: 10. The CDR3 reads CASSSKTSGGMSQYF. CDR3 DNA sequence: TGTGCCAGCAGCTCGAAGACTAGCGGGGGTATGTCGCAGTACTTC.

In this sample, this clone turned up once. The V call is TRBV5-4, the J call TRBJ1-6, with TRBD1 as a possible D gene (6 bases). Germline V gene sequence: CDR1 SGHNT, CDR2 YYREEE (reference sequence). Deletions cut 5 bases from V and 7 bases from J, with 13 bases between. This CDR3 is 14 amino acids long. The CDR3 here is CASSLDRTNSPLHF. CDR3 DNA: TGTGCCAGCAGTCTCGACAGGACGAATTCACCCCTCCACTTT.

The count of this clone is one. This chain uses TRBV7-8 with TRBJ2-7, with 7 bases identical to TRBD2. The germline gives CDR1 SGHVS, CDR2 FQNEAQ. V lost 1 base to trimming and J lost 0 bases; unmatched junction nucleotides: 6. The CDR3 extends over 16 amino acids. Here the CDR3 reads CASSLGPAGSSYEQYV. The CDR3 coding sequence is TGTGCCAGCAGCTTAGGGCCAGCGGGGAGCTCCTACGAGCAGTACGTC.

The gene calls are TRBV2 and TRBJ2-1, with TRBD1 as a possible D gene (5 bases). The CDR3 contains 15 residues. The V gene's germline CDR1 is SNHLY and CDR2 FYNNEI. V was trimmed by 6 bases and J by 4 bases, leaving 16 bases between them. The CDR3 DNA is TGTGCCAGCAGCTTTACACAGGCCACTTACAATGAGCAGTTCTTC. Amino acid sequence: CASSFTQATYNEQFF.

This clone has a handful of counts. The chain uses TRBV10-3 and TRBJ2-1, with D uncertain. Germline CDR1 reads ENHRY; CDR2 reads SYGVKD. This CDR3 is built from 12 residues. V was pared by 4 bases and J by 9 bases, with 10 bases between. DNA of the CDR3: TGTGCCATCAGTGGCCTGAGGTCTGAGCAGTTCTTC. Amino acid sequence: CAISGLRSEQFF.

This sequence joins TRBV5-6 and TRBJ2-4; 9 bases are shared with TRBD1. The CDR3 extends over 19 amino acids. The V and J ends lost 0 bases and 7 bases, in that order; junction bases with no gene match: 17. Germline assignment: CDR1 SGHDT and CDR2 YYEEEE. CDR3 residues: CASSLELAAGQGTRNIQYF. For the CDR3, the DNA is TGTGCCAGCAGCTTGGAACTCGCCGCGGGACAGGGCACGAGGAACATTCAGTACTTC.

The V call is TRBV4-1, the J call TRBJ2-3; 11 bases are shared with TRBD2. The CDR3 loop spans 17 amino acids. With 0 bases clipped from V and 2 bases from J, the junction kept 4 bases outside the gene matches. Germline V CDR1 and CDR2: MGHRA, YSYEKL. Here the CDR3 reads CASSQDSSGGATDTQYF. As DNA, the CDR3 is TGCGCCAGCAGCCAAGATAGTAGCGGGGGGGCCACAGATACGCAGTATTTT.

The chain couples TRBV18 to TRBJ2-2; D uncertain. This CDR3 comprises 13 residues. The germline V gene has CDR1 KGHSH and CDR2 LQKENI. The V gene lost 2 bases and the J gene lost 3 bases, with 4 bases spanning the gap. The CDR3 is CASSPTDTGELFF. CDR3 nucleotide sequence: TGTGCCAGCTCACCAACGGACACCGGGGAGCTGTTTTTT.

CDR3 amino acids: CASSPGGYSNQPQHF. The CDR3 DNA is TGTGCCAGCAGTCCCGGGGGTTATAGCAATCAGCCCCAGCATTTT. The V gene is TRBV6-6, the J gene TRBJ1-5, with TRBD1 as a possible D gene (5 bases). The CDR3 length is 15 residues. CDR1 MNHNY and CDR2 SVGAGI come from the germline V gene (reference sequence). The V gene lost 5 bases and the J gene lost 0 bases, with 11 bases spanning the gap.

The chain has TRBV6-5 and TRBJ1-1; a weak D match, TRBD1 (6 bases). Trimming left V 4 bases short and J 6 bases short, with 18 bases between. CDR3 size: 15 residues. Germline-derived CDR1 and CDR2 are MNHEY and SVGAGI. The CDR3 region has the DNA TGTGCCAGCAGTTCGACAGGCGGAGTAGCTTCTGAAGCTTTCTTT. This codes for CASSSTGGVASEAFF.

This clone was recorded once. The J gene is TRBJ1-1, the V gene TRBV2, with 7 bases lining up with TRBD1. Unmatched junction bases numbered 3, after V lost 4 bases and J lost 1 base. The germline gives CDR1 SNHLY, CDR2 FYNNEI. This CDR3 has 14 amino acids. CDR3 sequence reads: CASSGTGRNTEAFF. CDR3 nucleotides: TGTGCCAGCAGTGGGACAGGAAGGAACACTGAAGCTTTCTTT.

The V call is TRBV7-2, the J call TRBJ2-3; D not certain. This CDR3 is built from 12 residues. CDR1 and CDR2 (germline): SGHTA, FQGNSA. V lost 5 bases and J 8 bases, leaving 11 bases between the germline ends. CDR3 region: CASSIFSGTQYF. In DNA, the CDR3 is TGTGCCAGCAGCATTTTCTCCGGTACGCAGTATTTT.

The rearrangement uses TRBV9 and TRBJ1-1; D perhaps matches TRBD1 (6 bases). V lost 4 bases and J 1 base, leaving 17 bases between the germline ends. CDR1 is SGDLS and CDR2 is YYNGEE in the germline V gene. The length of the CDR3 is 16 residues. CDR3 in amino acids: CASSSGGAVPNTEAFF. In DNA, the CDR3 is TGTGCCAGCAGCTCCGGGGGGGCGGTGCCGAACACTGAAGCTTTCTTT. Based on the CDR3 plus reference TRBV9 and TRBJ1-1, the full variable domain is DSGVTQTPKHLITATGQRVTLRCSPRSGDLSVYWYQQSLDQGLQFLIQYYNGEERAKGNILERFSAQQFPDLHSELNLSSLELGDSALYFCASSSGGAVPNTEAFFGQGTRLTVV.

This sequence joins TRBV18 and TRBJ1-5; D remains ambiguous. Germline V gene sequence: CDR1 KGHSH, CDR2 LQKENI. Trimming cost V 4 bases and J 6 bases, with 7 bases left between them. The CDR3 is 12 amino acids. The CDR3 nucleotides read TGTGCCAGCTCACGCCTCGGTCAGCCCCAGCATTTT. Protein sequence: CASSRLGQPQHF.

The chain employs TRBV7-2 and TRBJ2-3; no firm D call. Trimming pared 5 bases from V and 2 bases from J, leaving 5 bases between. The CDR3 runs to 12 residues. CDR1 and CDR2 (germline): SGHTA, FQGNSA. The CDR3 DNA follows: TGTGCCAGCAGCCGTGTCACAGATACGCAGTATTTT. Protein: CASSRVTDTQYF.

The chain carries TRBV9 and TRBJ1-6; TRBD1 agrees at 7 bases. The junction had 2 bases not matched to a gene; V was cut back by 2 bases and J by 0 bases. The CDR3 runs 16 residues. In germline, CDR1 is SGDLS, CDR2 YYNGEE. The CDR3 is CASSVEGASYNSPLHF. DNA of the CDR3: TGTGCCAGCAGCGTGGAGGGGGCCTCCTATAATTCACCCCTCCACTTT.

This clone was counted a few times. The rearrangement links TRBV5-1 to TRBJ1-4, with TRBD1 matching over 9 bases. The CDR3 sequence is 15 residues long. The J segment lost 7 bases and the V segment lost 4 bases, leaving 8 bases of the junction unmatched. Germline V lookup: CDR1 SGHRS, CDR2 YFSETQ. This CDR3 is CASSATGQGGEKLFF. CDR3 DNA sequence: TGCGCCAGCAGCGCAACGGGACAGGGTGGTGAAAAACTGTTTTTT.

V usage is TRBV7-2 and J usage is TRBJ1-6, with a weak D call TRBD1 (5 bases). CDR1 is SGHTA and CDR2 is FQGNSA in the germline V gene. V was clipped by 1 base and J by 10 bases, with 11 bases between them. CDR3 length: 14 residues. Here the CDR3 DNA reads TGTGCCAGCAGCTTAGTCGCGGGGGACTCACCCCTCCACTTT. It yields the protein CASSLVAGDSPLHF.

The genes are TRBV19 and TRBJ2-1; TRBD1 matches 10 bases. The CDR3 loop spans 15 amino acids. V was pared by 3 bases and J by 8 bases, with 7 bases of the junction left unmatched. The germline CDR1 and CDR2 sequences are LNHDA and SQIVND (reference sequence). CDR3 coding DNA: TGTGCCAGTAGTATGGGGACAGGGGCTGGGGATGAGCAGTTCTTC. As protein: CASSMGTGAGDEQFF.

This chain joins TRBV28 and TRBJ1-5, with D hard to call. Germline CDR1 and CDR2: MDHEN and SYDVKM. The CDR3 runs 14 residues. V lost 3 bases, J lost 1 base, and 7 bases lay in between. Written as DNA, the CDR3 is TGTGCCAGCAGTTTGGAGGGAAGCAATCAGCCCCAGCATTTT. This codes for CASSLEGSNQPQHF.

J is TRBJ1-1 and V is TRBV7-8; perhaps TRBD1 as D (6 bases). V dropped 10 bases and J dropped 9 bases, with 24 bases sitting between them. Germline values: CDR1 SGHVS, CDR2 FQNEAQ. CDR3 size: 14 residues. The CDR3 nucleotides are TGTGCCACCAAGCCCCCGCAGGGACAATCCAAAGCTTTCTTT. Its protein product is CATKPPQGQSKAFF.

The chain combines TRBV2 with TRBJ2-7; TRBD2 matches 11 bases. Germline V gene sequence: CDR1 SNHLY, CDR2 FYNNEI. The CDR3 runs to 15 residues. V shed 2 bases, J shed 5 bases, and the junction held 5 bases outside the gene matches. The CDR3 region is CASSELAGGFDEQYF. DNA of the CDR3: TGTGCCAGCAGTGAATTAGCGGGGGGGTTCGACGAGCAGTACTTC.

The V gene is TRBV4-2, the J gene TRBJ1-2, with TRBD1 matching 9 bases. CDR1 and CDR2 from the germline V gene are LGHNA and YNFKEQ. This CDR3 spans 15 amino acids. Trimming took 0 bases from V and 8 from J; bases not matched to a gene: 7. The CDR3 nucleotides read TGTGCCAGCAGCCAAGATGCGACAGGGGGAGGGGGCTACACCTTC. The encoded protein is CASSQDATGGGGYTF.